The entry that follows covers one T cell receptor beta chain sequence. The data derive from a study of blood T cell repertoires in COVID-19. Study as a whole: Nucleic acid was either cDNA or gDNA, and it came from T cells, B-cell-depleted T cells, or PBMCs.

Authors' processing steps: Reference gene primers were amplified, and this amplification served to estimate nucleated cell counts. TCRdb's copy holds only in-frame clones and misses some; the assay was immunoSEQ multiplex PCR. For V, J and clone size, that table is used; D and trimming come from the DNA. The sample yields a few hundred thousand clones, around 80% seen once. This clonotype was sampled from a man aged 60 to 69 with acute or convalescent COVID-19. Sample: peripheral blood.

The CDR3 reads CASSGRDRGKGGELFF. CDR3 bases: TGTGCCAGCAGCGGAAGGGACAGGGGGAAAGGCGGGGAGCTGTTTTTT. The rearrangement joins TRBV11-2 to TRBJ2-2, with 11 bases identical to TRBD1. The CDR3 contains 16 residues. Unmatched junction bases numbered 9, after V lost 5 bases and J lost 7 bases. Germline-derived CDR1 and CDR2 are SGHAT and FQNNGV. The full variable domain, its missing parts supplied by reference TRBV11-2 and TRBJ2-2, is EAGVAQSPRYKIIEKRQSVAFWCNPISGHATLYWYQQILGQGPKLLIQFQNNGVVDDSQLPKDRFSAERLKGVDSTLKIQPAKLEDSAVYLCASSGRDRGKGGELFFGEGSRLTVL.